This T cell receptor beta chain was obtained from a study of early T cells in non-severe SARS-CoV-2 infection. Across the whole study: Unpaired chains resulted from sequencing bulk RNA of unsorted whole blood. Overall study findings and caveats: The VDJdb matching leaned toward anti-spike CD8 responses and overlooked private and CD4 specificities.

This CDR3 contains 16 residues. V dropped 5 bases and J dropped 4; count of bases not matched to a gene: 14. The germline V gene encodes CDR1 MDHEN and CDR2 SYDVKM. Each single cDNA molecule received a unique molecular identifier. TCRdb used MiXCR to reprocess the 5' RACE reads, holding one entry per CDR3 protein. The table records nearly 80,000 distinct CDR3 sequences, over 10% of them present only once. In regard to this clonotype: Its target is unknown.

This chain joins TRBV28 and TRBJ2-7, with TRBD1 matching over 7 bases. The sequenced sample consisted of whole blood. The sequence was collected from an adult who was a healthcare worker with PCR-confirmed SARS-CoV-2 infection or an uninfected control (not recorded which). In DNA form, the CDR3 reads TGTGCCAGCAGTCCCCCTCCGGGACAGATCGAATACGAGCAGTACTTC. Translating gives CASSPPPGQIEYEQYF.